This T cell receptor beta chain was documented in a study of CD8+ T cells in alopecia areata. Study-level information: Treated patients received severity scores based on the percentage of scalp area affected. Study results and caveats: Numerous expanded lesional clones remained in scalp and blood during tofacitinib. Normal-skin resident alphabeta T cells also appear among scalp sample sequences. Between patients, shared TCR sequences were less clear than in mice. This was possibly due in part to HLA diversity in the patient population.

As for treatment: oral pan-JAK inhibitor, 5-10 mg twice daily. The CDR3 totals 17 residues. V lost 3 bases, J lost 3 bases, and 4 bases stayed unmatched. Per germline, CDR1 MDHEN and CDR2 SYDVKM. The authors extracted RNA and reverse transcribed it into cDNA as the sequencing template. Some clones are missing from TCRdb's copy, which holds only in-frame ones; the method was immunoSEQ multiplex PCR. The table has 85,000 to 110,000 clones, 86% seen once; the top ten hold 8.5% to 14%. Notes on this clone: The antigen is undetermined.

Sequenced material: CD8+ T cells sorted from blood, taken between weeks 30 and 35, from a patient treated with tofacitinib. The TCR originated in a human donor with alopecia areata. The chain uses TRBV28 and TRBJ2-3, with TRBD2 identical over 15 bases. The CDR3 protein is CASSFPGTSGRTDTQYF. The DNA of the CDR3 is TGTGCCAGCAGTTTCCCAGGGACTAGCGGGAGGACAGATACGCAGTATTTT.